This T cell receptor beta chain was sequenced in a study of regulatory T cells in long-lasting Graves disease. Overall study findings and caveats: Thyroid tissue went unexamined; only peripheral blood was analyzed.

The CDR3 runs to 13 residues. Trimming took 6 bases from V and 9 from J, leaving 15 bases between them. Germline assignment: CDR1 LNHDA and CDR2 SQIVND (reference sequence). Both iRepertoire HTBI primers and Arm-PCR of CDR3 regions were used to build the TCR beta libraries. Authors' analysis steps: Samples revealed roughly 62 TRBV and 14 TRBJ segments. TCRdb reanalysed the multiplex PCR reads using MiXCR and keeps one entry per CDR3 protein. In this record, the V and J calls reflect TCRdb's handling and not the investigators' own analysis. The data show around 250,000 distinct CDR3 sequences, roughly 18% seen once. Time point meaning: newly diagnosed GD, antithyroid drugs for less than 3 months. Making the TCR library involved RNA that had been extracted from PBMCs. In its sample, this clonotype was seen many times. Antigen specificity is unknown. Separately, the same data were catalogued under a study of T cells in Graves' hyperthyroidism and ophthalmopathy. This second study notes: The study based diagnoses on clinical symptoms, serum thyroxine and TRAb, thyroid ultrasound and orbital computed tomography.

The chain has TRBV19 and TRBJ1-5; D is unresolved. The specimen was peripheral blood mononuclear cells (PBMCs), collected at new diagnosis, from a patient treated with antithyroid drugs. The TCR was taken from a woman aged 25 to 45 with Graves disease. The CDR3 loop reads CASRTAADRPQHF. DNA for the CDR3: TGTGCCAGTAGGACGGCCGCGGATCGGCCCCAGCATTTT. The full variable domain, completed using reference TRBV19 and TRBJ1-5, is DGGITQSPKYLFRKEGQNVTLSCEQNLNHDAMYWYRQDPGQGLRLIYYSQIVNDFQKGDIAEGYSVSREKKESFPLTVTSAQKNPTAFYLCASRTAADRPQHFGDGTRLSIL.